The clone carrying this T cell receptor (beta chain) was counted a few times. The CDR3 has 15 residues. With 7 bases clipped from V and 9 bases from J, the junction kept 10 bases outside the gene matches. The V gene's germline CDR1 is SNHLY and CDR2 FYNNEI. The data derive from a study of T-cell memory formation after mild COVID-19. TCRdb re-called the 5' RACE reads through MiXCR, storing one row per CDR3 protein. The sample consists of about 560,000 distinct CDR3 sequences, approximately 15% of them appearing once. The sequence was collected from an adult woman who had mild COVID-19 (a few samples of this study predate the infection). Cell type and time point are not known. The gene calls are TRBV2 and TRBJ2-1, with 12 bases fitting TRBD1. The sequencing input was PBMCs or a T cell subset sorted from them (not recorded which). The chain's CDR3 is CASTSPGQGALEQFF. As DNA, the CDR3 is TGTGCCAGCACCTCTCCGGGACAGGGGGCCCTTGAGCAGTTCTTC. Using reference TRBV2 and TRBJ2-1 for the parts outside the CDR3, the full variable domain is EPEVTQTPSHQVTQMGQEVILRCVPISNHLYFYWYRQILGQKVEFLVSFYNNEISEKSEIFDDQFSVERPDGSNFTLKIRSTKLEDSAMYFCASTSPGQGALEQFFGPGTRLTVL.